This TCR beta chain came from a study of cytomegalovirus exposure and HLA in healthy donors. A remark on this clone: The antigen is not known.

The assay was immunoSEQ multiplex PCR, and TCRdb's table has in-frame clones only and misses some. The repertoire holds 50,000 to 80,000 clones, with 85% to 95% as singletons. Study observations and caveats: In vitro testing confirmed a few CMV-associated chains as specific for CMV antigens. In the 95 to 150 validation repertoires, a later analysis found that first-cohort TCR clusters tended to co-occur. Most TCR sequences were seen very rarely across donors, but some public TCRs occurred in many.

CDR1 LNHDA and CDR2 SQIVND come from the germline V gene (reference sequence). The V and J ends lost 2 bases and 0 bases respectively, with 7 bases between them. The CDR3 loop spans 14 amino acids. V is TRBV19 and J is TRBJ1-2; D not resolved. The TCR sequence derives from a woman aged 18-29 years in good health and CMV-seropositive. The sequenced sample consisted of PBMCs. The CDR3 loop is CASSITTTNYGYTF. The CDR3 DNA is TGTGCCAGTAGTATAACTACAACTAACTATGGCTACACCTTC.